Described below is a single T cell receptor (beta chain) sequence and its context. Its specificity is not known. Profiling relied on immunoSEQ multiplex PCR, and the TCRdb table lists in-frame clones only, not all of them. The sample shows 9,500 to 15,000 clones, under 75% of them seen only once. The data were obtained in a study of OX40 agonist ivuxolimab in advanced cancers. Broader study findings: Circulating CD4+ and CD8+ T cells showed clonal expansion by week 6 at 0.1 to 3.0 mg/kg. Researchers did not establish what antigens the expanded peripheral T cells target.

V shed 1 base, J shed 4 bases, and the junction held 10 bases outside the gene matches. Germline assignment: CDR1 MDHEN and CDR2 SYDVKM. CDR3 length: 17 residues. The sample in question was CD4+ or CD8+ T cells sorted from blood, obtained in a trial of the OX40 agonist ivuxolimab. The chain has TRBV28 and TRBJ2-1; TRBD1 agrees at 7 bases. The receptor was derived from an adult with an advanced solid tumor such as melanoma, head and neck, liver or kidney cancer. For the CDR3, the DNA is TGTGCCAGCAGTTTATTGTCGACAGGGTTCGGATACAATGAGCAGTTCTTC. The encoded protein is CASSLLSTGFGYNEQFF.